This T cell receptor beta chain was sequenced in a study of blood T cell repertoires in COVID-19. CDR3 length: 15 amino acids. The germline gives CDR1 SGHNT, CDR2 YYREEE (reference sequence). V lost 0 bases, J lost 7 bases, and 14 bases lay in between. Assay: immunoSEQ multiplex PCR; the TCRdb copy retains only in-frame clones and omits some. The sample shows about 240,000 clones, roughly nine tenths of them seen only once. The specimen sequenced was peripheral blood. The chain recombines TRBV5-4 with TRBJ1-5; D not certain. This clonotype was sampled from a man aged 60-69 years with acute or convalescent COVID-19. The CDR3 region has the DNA TGTGCCAGCAGCTTGGGGGTGGAACGGGGACAGCCCCAGCATTTT. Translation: CASSLGVERGQPQHF.